What follows are 8 T cell receptor beta chains derived from one specimen sequenced in a study of memory CD4+ T cells and cytomegalovirus serostatus. Single viable CD3+CD4+CD8-CD45RO+ cells were sorted as the memory CD4+ T cells. TCRdb keeps only in-frame clones here, not all; method: immunoSEQ multiplex PCR. Of 40,000 to 55,000 clones listed, around four fifths are singletons. The specimen sequenced was memory CD4+ T cells from blood. The receptors originated from an adult in good health and CMV-seropositive.

The V and J genes are TRBV9 and TRBJ1-6; TRBD1 is a possible D gene (6 bases). Trimming shortened V by 6 bases and J by 10 bases, and 23 bases separated the two germline ends. The CDR3 loop spans 16 amino acids. Germline-derived CDR1 and CDR2 are SGDLS and YYNGEE. The CDR3 nucleotides read TGTGCCAGCAACTCAGACAGGAGGGGTCTAGGATCACCCCTCCACTTT. It encodes CASNSDRRGLGSPLHF. Combining the CDR3 with reference TRBV9 and TRBJ1-6 gives the whole variable domain DSGVTQTPKHLITATGQRVTLRCSPRSGDLSVYWYQQSLDQGLQFLIQYYNGEERAKGNILERFSAQQFPDLHSELNLSSLELGDSALYFCASNSDRRGLGSPLHFGNGTRLTVT.

V gene TRBV28 combines with J gene TRBJ2-4; possible D gene TRBD2, 5 bases. In germline, CDR1 is MDHEN, CDR2 SYDVKM. The V and J ends lost 1 base and 4 bases respectively, with 11 bases between them. The CDR3 consists of 15 residues. Here the CDR3 reads CASSLLSDLKNIQYF. The CDR3 DNA follows: TGTGCCAGCAGTTTATTGTCGGACTTGAAAAACATTCAGTACTTC. The full variable domain, completed using reference TRBV28 and TRBJ2-4, is DVKVTQSSRYLVKRTGEKVFLECVQDMDHENMFWYRQDPGLGLRLIYFSYDVKMKEKGDIPEGYSVSREKKERFSLILESASTNQTSMYLCASSLLSDLKNIQYFGAGTRLSVL.

The genes are TRBV28 and TRBJ2-5; TRBD2 is a possible D gene (6 bases). CDR1 and CDR2 from the germline V gene are MDHEN and SYDVKM. V lost 10 bases, J lost 5 bases, and 20 bases lay in between. The CDR3 extends over 14 amino acids. Here the CDR3 reads CATGGPPDPETQYF. Written as DNA, the CDR3 is TGTGCCACCGGAGGGCCTCCCGATCCGGAGACCCAGTACTTC.

This sequence joins TRBV7-6 and TRBJ2-3; TRBD2 is a possible D gene (6 bases). Per germline, CDR1 SGHVS and CDR2 FNYEAQ. The CDR3 has 16 amino acids. V gave up 4 bases and J gave up 1 base, with 15 bases separating them. The CDR3 DNA is TGTGCCAGCAGCTCACCCCCGGGACTTCGCACAGATACGCAGTATTTT. This codes for CASSSPPGLRTDTQYF.

V usage is TRBV7-2 and J usage is TRBJ1-2; 7 nucleotides align to TRBD1. V lost 5 bases, J lost 5 bases, and 14 bases stayed unmatched. The CDR3 contains 16 residues. From germline, CDR1 is SGHTA and CDR2 FQGNSA. For the CDR3, the DNA is TGTGCCAGCAGCACAAACCAGGGGGATGCAAAATATGGCTACACCTTC. Protein: CASSTNQGDAKYGYTF.

The chain has TRBV29-1 and TRBJ1-2, with D possibly being TRBD1 (6 bases). The CDR3 covers 14 residues. V was pared by 3 bases and J by 2 bases, with 13 bases between. Germline values: CDR1 SQVTM, CDR2 ANQGSEA. CDR3 region: CSVDPRTDNYGYTF. The CDR3 DNA is TGCAGCGTTGATCCGAGGACAGACAACTATGGCTACACCTTC.

The chain employs TRBV5-5 and TRBJ1-4; unclear D gene. This CDR3 spans 16 amino acids. V lost 1 base and J 6 bases, leaving 16 bases between the germline ends. The germline V gene has CDR1 SGHKS and CDR2 YYEKEE (reference sequence). CDR3 DNA sequence: TGTGCCAGCAGCTTGTCGGCCGGGGAGGGAGATGAAAAACTGTTTTTT. It translates to CASSLSAGEGDEKLFF. The variable domain in full, completed from reference TRBV5-5 and TRBJ1-4, reads DAGVTQSPTHLIKTRGQQVTLRCSPISGHKSVSWYQQVLGQGPQFIFQYYEKEERGRGNFPDRFSARQFPNYSSELNVNALLLGDSALYLCASSLSAGEGDEKLFFGSGTQLSVL.

The chain combines TRBV19 with TRBJ1-5; 7 positions agree with TRBD1. Germline-derived CDR1 and CDR2 are LNHDA and SQIVND (reference sequence). CDR3 length: 15 amino acids. Unmatched junction bases numbered 8, after V lost 4 bases and J lost 5 bases. The CDR3 loop is CASSTEGQRYQPQHF. The DNA for the CDR3 is TGTGCCAGTAGTACCGAGGGACAGAGATATCAGCCCCAGCATTTT.